This T cell receptor beta chain was sequenced in a study of T cell responses to AZD1222 COVID-19 vaccine. The repertoire was sequenced with immunoSEQ multiplex PCR; TCRdb's copy has only in-frame clones and lacks some. The table includes approximately 120,000 clones, roughly 90% detected once. V shed 2 bases and J 5 bases; nucleotides not matched to a gene: 12. Germline values: CDR1 MNHEY, CDR2 SVGEGT. The CDR3 runs to 17 residues. This chain connects TRBV6-2 or TRBV6-3 to TRBJ1-2; 9 nucleotides match TRBD1. The source was peripheral blood, collected on day 0 of AZD1222 vaccination. This TCR derives from an adult in good health. CDR3 residues: CASSYRTGALLRYGYTF. Written as DNA, the CDR3 is TGTGCCAGCAGTTACAGGACAGGGGCCTTGCTGAGGTATGGCTACACCTTC.